Reported below is one TCR beta chain. Its antigen is unidentified. This sample is drawn from a study of Ad26.COV2.S vaccination and SARS-CoV-2 variants. Study-wide results and limits: Analyses that measured TCR breadth and depth may have underestimated total T cell responses. Among vaccine recipients, spike-specific TCR breadth exceeded that of placebo recipients. Vaccine and placebo recipients had similar non-spike TCR breadth. It was reported that spike-specific CD8+ and CD4+ T cell responses were substantially broad after vaccination.

TCRdb keeps only in-frame clones here, not all; method: immunoSEQ multiplex PCR. This table holds 300,000 to 450,000 clones, about 91% found once. This CDR3 contains 16 residues. V lost 4 bases to trimming and J lost 1 base, with 13 bases between them. CDR1 is KGHSH, CDR2 LQKENI, per germline. The chain joins TRBV18 to TRBJ2-2; possibly TRBD1 for D (5 bases). Sequences were derived from peripheral blood, sampled after recovery from COVID-19. The clonotype originates from a human donor who had recovered from COVID-19. The CDR3 coding sequence is TGTGCCAGCTCACTTACGACGCAGGGGAACACCGGGGAGCTGTTTTTT. Translated: CASSLTTQGNTGELFF. Supplemented by reference TRBV18 and TRBJ2-2, the full variable domain reads NAGVMQNPRHLVRRRGQEARLRCSPMKGHSHVYWYRQLPEEGLKFMVYLQKENIIDESGMPKERFSAEFPKEGPSILRIQQVVRGDSAAYFCASSLTTQGNTGELFFGEGSRLTVL.